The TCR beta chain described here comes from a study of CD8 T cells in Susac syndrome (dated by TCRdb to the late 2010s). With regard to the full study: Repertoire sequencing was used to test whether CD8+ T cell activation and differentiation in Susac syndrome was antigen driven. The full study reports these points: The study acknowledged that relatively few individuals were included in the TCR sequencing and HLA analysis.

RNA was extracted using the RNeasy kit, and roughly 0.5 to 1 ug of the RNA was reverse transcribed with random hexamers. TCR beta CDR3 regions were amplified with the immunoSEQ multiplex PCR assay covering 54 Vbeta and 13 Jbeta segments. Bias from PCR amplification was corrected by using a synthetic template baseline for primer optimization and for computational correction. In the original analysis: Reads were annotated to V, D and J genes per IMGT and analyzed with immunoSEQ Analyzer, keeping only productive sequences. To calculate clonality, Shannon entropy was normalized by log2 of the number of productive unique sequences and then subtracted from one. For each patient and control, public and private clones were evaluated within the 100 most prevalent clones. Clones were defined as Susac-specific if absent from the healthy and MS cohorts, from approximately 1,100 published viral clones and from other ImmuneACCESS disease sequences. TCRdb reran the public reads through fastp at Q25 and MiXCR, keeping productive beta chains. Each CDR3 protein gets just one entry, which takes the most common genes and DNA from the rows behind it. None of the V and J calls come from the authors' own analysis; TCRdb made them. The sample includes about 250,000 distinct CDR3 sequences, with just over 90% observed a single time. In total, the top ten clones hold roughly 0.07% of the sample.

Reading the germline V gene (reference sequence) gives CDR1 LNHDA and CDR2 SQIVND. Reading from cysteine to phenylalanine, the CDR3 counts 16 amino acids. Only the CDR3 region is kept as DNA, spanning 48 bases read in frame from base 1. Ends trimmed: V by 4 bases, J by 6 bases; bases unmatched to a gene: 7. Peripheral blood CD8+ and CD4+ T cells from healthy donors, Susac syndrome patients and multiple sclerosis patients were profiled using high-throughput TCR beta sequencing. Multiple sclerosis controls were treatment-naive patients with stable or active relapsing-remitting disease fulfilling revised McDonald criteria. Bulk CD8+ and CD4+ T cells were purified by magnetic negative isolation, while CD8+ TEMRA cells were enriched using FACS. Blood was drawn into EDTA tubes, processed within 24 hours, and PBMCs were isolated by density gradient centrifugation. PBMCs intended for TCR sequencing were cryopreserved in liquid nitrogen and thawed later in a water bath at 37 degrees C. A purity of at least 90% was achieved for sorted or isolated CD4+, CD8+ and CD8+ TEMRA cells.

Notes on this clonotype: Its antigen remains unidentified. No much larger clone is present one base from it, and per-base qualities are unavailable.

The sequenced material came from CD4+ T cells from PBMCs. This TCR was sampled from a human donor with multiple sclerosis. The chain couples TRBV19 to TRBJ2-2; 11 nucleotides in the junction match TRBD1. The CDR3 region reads CASSRPGTGGAGELFF. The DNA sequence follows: TGTGCCAGTAGTAGACCGGGGACAGGGGGGGCCGGGGAGCTGTTTTTT.